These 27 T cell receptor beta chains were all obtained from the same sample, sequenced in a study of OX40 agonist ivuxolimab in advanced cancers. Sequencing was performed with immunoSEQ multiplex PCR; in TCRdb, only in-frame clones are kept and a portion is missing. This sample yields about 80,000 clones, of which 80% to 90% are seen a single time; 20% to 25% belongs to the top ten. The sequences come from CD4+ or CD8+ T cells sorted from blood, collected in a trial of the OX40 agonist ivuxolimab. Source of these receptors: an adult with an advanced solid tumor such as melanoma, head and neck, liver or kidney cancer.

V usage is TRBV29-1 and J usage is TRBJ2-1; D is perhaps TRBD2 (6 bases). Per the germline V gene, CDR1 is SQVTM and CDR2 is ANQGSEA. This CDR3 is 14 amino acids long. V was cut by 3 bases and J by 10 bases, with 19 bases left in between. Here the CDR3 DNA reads TGCAGCGTTGATCGAGCGGGTGGTCGGGGGGAGCAGTTCTTC. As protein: CSVDRAGGRGEQFF.

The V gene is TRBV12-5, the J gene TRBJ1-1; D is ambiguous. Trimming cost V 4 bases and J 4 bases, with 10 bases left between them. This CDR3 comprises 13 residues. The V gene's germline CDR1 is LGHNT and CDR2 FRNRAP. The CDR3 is CASGSVRSTEAFF. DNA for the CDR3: TGTGCTAGTGGTTCTGTCAGAAGCACTGAAGCTTTCTTT.

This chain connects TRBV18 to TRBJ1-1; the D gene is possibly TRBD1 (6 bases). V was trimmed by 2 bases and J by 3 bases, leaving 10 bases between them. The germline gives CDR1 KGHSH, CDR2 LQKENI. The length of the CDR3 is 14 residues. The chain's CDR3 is CASSPTGLDTEAFF. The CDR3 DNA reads TGTGCCAGCTCACCAACAGGGCTCGACACTGAAGCTTTCTTT.

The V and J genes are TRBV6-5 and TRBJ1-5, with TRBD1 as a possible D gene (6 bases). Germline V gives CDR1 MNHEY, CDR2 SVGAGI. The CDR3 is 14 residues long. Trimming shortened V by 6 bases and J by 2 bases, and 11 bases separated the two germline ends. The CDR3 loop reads CASSTGFGNQPQHF. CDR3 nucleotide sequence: TGTGCCAGCAGCACAGGGTTTGGCAATCAGCCCCAGCATTTT.

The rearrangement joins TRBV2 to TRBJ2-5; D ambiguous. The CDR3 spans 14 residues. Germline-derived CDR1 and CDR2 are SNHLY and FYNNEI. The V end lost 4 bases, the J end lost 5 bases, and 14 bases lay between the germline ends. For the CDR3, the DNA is TGTGCCAGCAGTGGCATCCCGGACGGGGAGACCCAGTACTTC. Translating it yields CASSGIPDGETQYF. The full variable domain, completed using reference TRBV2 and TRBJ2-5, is EPEVTQTPSHQVTQMGQEVILRCVPISNHLYFYWYRQILGQKVEFLVSFYNNEISEKSEIFDDQFSVERPDGSNFTLKIRSTKLEDSAMYFCASSGIPDGETQYFGPGTRLLVL.

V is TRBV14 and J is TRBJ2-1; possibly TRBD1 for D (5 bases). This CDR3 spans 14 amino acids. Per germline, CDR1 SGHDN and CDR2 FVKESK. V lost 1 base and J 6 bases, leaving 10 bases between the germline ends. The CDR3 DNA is TGTGCCAGCAGCCAAGCAAGGGGCAGCAATGAGCAGTTCTTC. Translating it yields CASSQARGSNEQFF.

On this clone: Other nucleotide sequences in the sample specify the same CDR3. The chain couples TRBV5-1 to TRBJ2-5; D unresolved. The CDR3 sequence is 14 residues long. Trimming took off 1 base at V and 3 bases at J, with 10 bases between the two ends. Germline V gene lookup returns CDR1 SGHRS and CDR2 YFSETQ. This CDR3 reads CASSLSGTKETQYF. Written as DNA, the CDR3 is TGCGCCAGCAGCTTGTCGGGCACAAAAGAGACCCAGTACTTC. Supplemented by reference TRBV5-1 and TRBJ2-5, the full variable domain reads KAGVTQTPRYLIKTRGQQVTLSCSPISGHRSVSWYQQTPGQGLQFLFEYFSETQRNKGNFPGRFSGRQFSNSRSEMNVSTLELGDSALYLCASSLSGTKETQYFGPGTRLLVL.

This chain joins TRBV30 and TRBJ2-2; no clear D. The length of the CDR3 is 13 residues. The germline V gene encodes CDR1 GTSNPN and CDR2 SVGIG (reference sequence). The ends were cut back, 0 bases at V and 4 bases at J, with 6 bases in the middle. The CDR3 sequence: CAWSVSGTGELFF. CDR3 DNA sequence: TGTGCCTGGAGTGTAAGTGGCACCGGGGAGCTGTTTTTT.

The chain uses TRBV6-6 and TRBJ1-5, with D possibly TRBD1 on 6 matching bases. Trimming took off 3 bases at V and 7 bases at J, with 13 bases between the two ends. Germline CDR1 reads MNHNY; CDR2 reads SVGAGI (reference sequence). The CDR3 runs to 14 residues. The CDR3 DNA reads TGTGCCAGCAGTTATCAAGGGGGGTTGCAGCCCCAGCATTTT. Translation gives CASSYQGGLQPQHF.

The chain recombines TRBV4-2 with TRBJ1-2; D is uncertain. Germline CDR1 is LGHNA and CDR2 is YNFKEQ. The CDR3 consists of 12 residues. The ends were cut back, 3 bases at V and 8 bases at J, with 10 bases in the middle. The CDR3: CASSQNLGGYTF. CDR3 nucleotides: TGTGCCAGCAGCCAGAATCTTGGGGGCTACACCTTC.

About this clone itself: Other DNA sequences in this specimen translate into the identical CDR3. The CDR3 sequence is CATTPGGGRNTEAFF. CDR3 DNA: TGTGCCACCACCCCAGGGGGGGGCCGGAACACTGAAGCTTTCTTT. V gene TRBV15 combines with J gene TRBJ1-1, with 7 nucleotides matching TRBD1. CDR3 length: 15 residues. V was clipped by 7 bases and J by 1 base; unmatched bases: 9. From germline, CDR1 is LNHNV and CDR2 YYDKDF (reference sequence).

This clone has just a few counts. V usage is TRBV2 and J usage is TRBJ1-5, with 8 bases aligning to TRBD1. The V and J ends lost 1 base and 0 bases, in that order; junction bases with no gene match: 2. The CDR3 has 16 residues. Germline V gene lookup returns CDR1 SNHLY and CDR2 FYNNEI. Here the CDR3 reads CASSEGQGHSNQPQHF. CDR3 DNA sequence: TGTGCCAGCAGTGAAGGACAGGGGCATAGCAATCAGCCCCAGCATTTT.

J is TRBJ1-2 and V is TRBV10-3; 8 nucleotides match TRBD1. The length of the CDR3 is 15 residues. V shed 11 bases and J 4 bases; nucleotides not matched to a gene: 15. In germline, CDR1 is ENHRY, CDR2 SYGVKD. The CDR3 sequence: CAVRQGLGGGYGYTF. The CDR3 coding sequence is TGTGCCGTACGACAGGGGCTGGGTGGGGGCTATGGCTACACCTTC.

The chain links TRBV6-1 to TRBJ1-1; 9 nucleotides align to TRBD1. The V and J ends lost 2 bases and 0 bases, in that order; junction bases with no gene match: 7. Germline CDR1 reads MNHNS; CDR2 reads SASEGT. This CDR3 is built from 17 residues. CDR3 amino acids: CASSEFWDRDMNTEAFF. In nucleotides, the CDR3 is TGTGCCAGCAGTGAATTCTGGGACAGGGACATGAACACTGAAGCTTTCTTT.

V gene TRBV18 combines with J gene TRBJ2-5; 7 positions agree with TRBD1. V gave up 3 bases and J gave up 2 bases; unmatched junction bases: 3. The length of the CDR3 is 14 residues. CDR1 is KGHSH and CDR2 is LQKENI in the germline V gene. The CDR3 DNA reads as TGTGCCAGCTCACCGGGACAGATACAAGAGACCCAGTACTTC. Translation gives CASSPGQIQETQYF.

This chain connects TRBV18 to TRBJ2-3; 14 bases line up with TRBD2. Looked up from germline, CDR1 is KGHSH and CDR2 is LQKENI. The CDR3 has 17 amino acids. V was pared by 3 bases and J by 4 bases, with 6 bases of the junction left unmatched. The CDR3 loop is CASSPLTSGGAPDTQYF. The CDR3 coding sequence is TGTGCCAGCTCACCTTTGACTAGCGGGGGGGCCCCAGATACGCAGTATTTT.

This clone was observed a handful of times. DNA of the CDR3: TGCGCCAGCAGCTATCTTCGGGGGTCCAACTATGGCTACACCTTC. It is translated as CASSYLRGSNYGYTF. The chain combines TRBV4-3 with TRBJ1-2, with D tentatively TRBD1 (5 bases). This CDR3 region has 15 residues. V lost 5 bases and J lost 2, with 15 bases in between. The germline gives CDR1 LGHNA, CDR2 YSLEER.

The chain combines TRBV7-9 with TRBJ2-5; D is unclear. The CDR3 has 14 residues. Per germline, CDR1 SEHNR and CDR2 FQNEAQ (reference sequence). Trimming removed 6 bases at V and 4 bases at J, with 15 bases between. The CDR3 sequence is CASSVSGGGETQYF. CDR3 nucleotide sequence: TGTGCCAGCAGTGTGTCTGGCGGTGGAGAGACCCAGTACTTC.

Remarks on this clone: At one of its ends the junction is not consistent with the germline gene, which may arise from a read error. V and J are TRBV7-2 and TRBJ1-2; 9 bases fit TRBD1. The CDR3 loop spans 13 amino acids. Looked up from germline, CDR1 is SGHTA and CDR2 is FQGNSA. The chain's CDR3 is CASSLRDRVTVSF. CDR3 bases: TGTGCCAGCAGCTTACGGGACAGGGTTACGGTTAGCTTC. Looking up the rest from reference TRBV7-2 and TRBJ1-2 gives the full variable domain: GAGVSQSPSNKVTEKGKDVELRCDPISGHTALYWYRQSLGQGLEFLIYFQGNSAPDKSGLPSDRFSAERTGGSVSTLTIQRTQQEDSAVYLCASSLRDRVTVSFGSGTRLTVV.

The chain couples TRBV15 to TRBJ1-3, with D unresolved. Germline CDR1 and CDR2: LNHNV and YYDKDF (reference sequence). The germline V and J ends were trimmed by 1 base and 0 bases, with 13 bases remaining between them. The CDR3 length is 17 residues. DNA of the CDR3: TGTGCCACCAGCAGAGGCCTTGCCTCTAACTCTGGAAACACCATATATTTT. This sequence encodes CATSRGLASNSGNTIYF.

CDR3 sequence (DNA): TGTGCCACCCGAGAGACAGAGAACACTGAAGCTTTCTTT. This translates into CATRETENTEAFF. This sequence joins TRBV15 and TRBJ1-1; possible D gene TRBD1, 5 bases. This CDR3 is 13 amino acids long. V was pared by 8 bases and J by 1 base, with 11 bases between. The germline gives CDR1 LNHNV, CDR2 YYDKDF (reference sequence).

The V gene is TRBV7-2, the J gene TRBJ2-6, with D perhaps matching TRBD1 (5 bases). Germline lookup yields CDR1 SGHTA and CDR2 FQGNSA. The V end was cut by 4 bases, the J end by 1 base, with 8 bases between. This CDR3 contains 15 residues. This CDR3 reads CASSSAGSGANVLTF. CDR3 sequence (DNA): TGTGCCAGCAGCTCCGCAGGGTCTGGGGCCAACGTCCTGACTTTC. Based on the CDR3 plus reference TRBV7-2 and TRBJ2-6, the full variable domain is GAGVSQSPSNKVTEKGKDVELRCDPISGHTALYWYRQSLGQGLEFLIYFQGNSAPDKSGLPSDRFSAERTGGSVSTLTIQRTQQEDSAVYLCASSSAGSGANVLTFGAGSRLTVL.

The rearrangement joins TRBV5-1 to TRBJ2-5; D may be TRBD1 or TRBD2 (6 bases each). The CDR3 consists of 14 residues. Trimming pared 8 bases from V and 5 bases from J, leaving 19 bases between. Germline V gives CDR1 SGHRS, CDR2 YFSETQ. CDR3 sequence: CASSGGWPEETQYF. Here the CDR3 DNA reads TGCGCCAGTTCCGGGGGCTGGCCCGAGGAGACCCAGTACTTC.

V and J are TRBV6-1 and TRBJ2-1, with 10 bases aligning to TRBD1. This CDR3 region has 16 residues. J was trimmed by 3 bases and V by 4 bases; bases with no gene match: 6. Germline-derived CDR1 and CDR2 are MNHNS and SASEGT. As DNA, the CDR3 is TGTGCCAGCAGTGCTTCCGGGACAGGGGACTACAATGAGCAGTTCTTC. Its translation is CASSASGTGDYNEQFF.

This chain's CDR3 is CASTPRSGGYTF. The CDR3 DNA follows: TGTGCCAGCACCCCCCGGAGCGGTGGCTACACCTTC. V and J are TRBV2 and TRBJ1-2; D unclear. CDR1 is SNHLY, CDR2 FYNNEI, per germline. The CDR3 runs to 12 residues. Trimming removed 7 bases from V and 7 bases from J, with 13 bases in between.

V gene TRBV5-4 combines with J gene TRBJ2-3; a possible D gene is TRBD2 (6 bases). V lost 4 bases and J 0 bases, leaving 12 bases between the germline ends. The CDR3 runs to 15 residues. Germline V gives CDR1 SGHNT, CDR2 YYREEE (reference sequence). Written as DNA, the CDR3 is TGTGCCAGCAGCCTTACCGGGACTAGCACAGATACGCAGTATTTT. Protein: CASSLTGTSTDTQYF.

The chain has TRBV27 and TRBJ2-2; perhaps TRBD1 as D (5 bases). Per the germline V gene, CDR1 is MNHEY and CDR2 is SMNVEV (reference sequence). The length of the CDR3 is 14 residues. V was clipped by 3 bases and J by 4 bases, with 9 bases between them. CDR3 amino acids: CASSFIGATGELFF. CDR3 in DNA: TGTGCCAGCAGTTTTATAGGGGCCACCGGGGAGCTGTTTTTT.